This is a list of T cell receptor beta chains from one sample in a study of OX40 agonist ivuxolimab in advanced cancers. Generated by immunoSEQ multiplex PCR, the TCRdb table keeps only in-frame clones and is missing some. The sample lists roughly 100,000 clones, approximately 87% seen once, with around 1.5% in the top ten. The specimen comprised CD4+ or CD8+ T cells sorted from blood, sampled in a trial of the OX40 agonist ivuxolimab. The source is an adult with an advanced solid tumor such as melanoma, head and neck, liver or kidney cancer. The CDR3 runs from the conserved cysteine through the conserved F or W. Each record gives: CDR3 protein, J gene, V gene.

CASSLEPGLAGKSEQYF,TRBJ2-7,TRBV7-7
CASSPTGLSNQPQHF,TRBJ1-5,TRBV5-5
CAISGGQGGYTF,TRBJ1-2,TRBV10-3
CASSLRRGLEQFF,TRBJ2-1,TRBV27
CASSGPGQGEETQYF,TRBJ2-5,TRBV10-1
CSVEDAWLAGGDTQYF,TRBJ2-3,TRBV29-1
CASSGGTGGYNEQFF,TRBJ2-1,TRBV5-4
CASSLGLHQPQHF,TRBJ1-5,TRBV5-6
CASSASGHTGELFF,TRBJ2-2,TRBV19
CARLGRGGRANEQFF,TRBJ2-1,TRBV27
CASSLGTESSEQYF,TRBJ2-7,TRBV5-6
CASGTSGSETQYF,TRBJ2-5,TRBV5-1
CAWRPQGRGTNEKLFF,TRBJ1-4,TRBV30
CATSRDFNQPQHF,TRBJ1-5,TRBV6-1
CASSLYAGLGEQYF,TRBJ2-7,TRBV7-8
CASSRSRTTINEQFF,TRBJ2-1,TRBV27
CASSLVSGFTDTQYF,TRBJ2-3,TRBV5-1
CASSDGRGRGQPQHF,TRBJ1-5,TRBV6-1
CASSSDRVGTEAFF,TRBJ1-1,TRBV5-1
CASSLVRDIDEQYF,TRBJ2-7,TRBV7-9
CASGGSYEQYF,TRBJ2-7,TRBV7-6
CASSLVRGGIETQYF,TRBJ2-5,TRBV11-2
CTSSQDDHLQANTGELFF,TRBJ2-2,TRBV1
CASSGDRGVNTEAFF,TRBJ1-1,TRBV9
CASSHPGLAPYTQYF,TRBJ2-3,TRBV7-2
CASSLAAGTGEGNEQFF,TRBJ2-1,TRBV5-1
CASRDRGGETQYF,TRBJ2-5,TRBV7-2
CASTHDRNNSPLHF,TRBJ1-6,TRBV27
CAISVDSGRNQPQHF,TRBJ1-5,TRBV10-3
CASSLVGTSTDTQYF,TRBJ2-3,TRBV7-2
CASSLGMGTEAFF,TRBJ1-1,TRBV7-9
CASSLDGSTDTQYF,TRBJ2-3,TRBV11-2
CASSAPGQGSGANVLTF,TRBJ2-6,TRBV7-3
CASSVTGAQYF,TRBJ2-5,TRBV7-8
CASSPGGRDEQFF,TRBJ2-1,TRBV18
CASSLVRPSTDTQYF,TRBJ2-3,TRBV5-6
CASSLRAPEARNTEAFF,TRBJ1-1,TRBV7-6
CASSGRGLAGAPYEQYF,TRBJ2-7,TRBV25-1
CASSPLQGTGELFF,TRBJ2-2,TRBV14
CASSEAPVPGQPTDTQYF,TRBJ2-3,TRBV6-1
CASSTRPDRVTEAFF,TRBJ1-1,TRBV7-8
CASSPLFSGTQRSTDTQYF,TRBJ2-3,TRBV18
CASSIGRGATDTQYF,TRBJ2-3,TRBV19
CASSYGGHNTEAFF,TRBJ1-1,TRBV6-5
CASSRNFGGPSGNSPLHF,TRBJ1-6,TRBV27
CASSLTGTSNQPQHF,TRBJ1-5,TRBV6-6
CASSLGGRGYNSPLHF,TRBJ1-6,TRBV7-2
CASSTGPEKAPFF,TRBJ2-1,TRBV10-1
CASSPDRIANTGELFF,TRBJ2-2,TRBV5-4
CASSPPGGGNEQFF,TRBJ2-1,TRBV18
CASKLQGRETQYF,TRBJ2-5,TRBV7-2
CASSSDPTSGTDTQYF,TRBJ2-3,TRBV5-1
CASSLVGVLNIQYF,TRBJ2-4,TRBV5-8